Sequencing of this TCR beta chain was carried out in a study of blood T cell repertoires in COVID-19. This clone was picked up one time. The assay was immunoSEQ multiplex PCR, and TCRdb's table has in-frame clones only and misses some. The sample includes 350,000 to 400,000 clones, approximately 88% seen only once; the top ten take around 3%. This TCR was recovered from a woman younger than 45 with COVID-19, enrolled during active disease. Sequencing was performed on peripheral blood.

The CDR3 coding sequence is TGTGCCAGCAGCCCAGGAGTAGCGGGCTTCACAGATACGCAGTATTTT. Protein: CASSPGVAGFTDTQYF. The chain is built from TRBV9 and TRBJ2-3; 7 bases are shared with TRBD2. Germline CDR1 reads SGDLS; CDR2 reads YYNGEE. This CDR3 has 16 residues. With 4 bases clipped from V and 2 bases from J, the junction kept 10 bases outside the gene matches.